This TCR beta chain was documented in a study of blood T cells in healthy people across ages. The donors, healthy Caucasians from Russia, were aged roughly 6 to 90. Total RNA extracted from each sample amounted to at least 5.5 micrograms. On this clonotype itself: Its antigen is undetermined.

Combining a sample-barcoded 5' primer with a J-beta primer mix, a second PCR ran for about 7 to 11 cycles. There were at least 3 million CDR3-containing paired-end reads obtained from each sample. TCRdb processed the 5' RACE reads anew with MiXCR; each CDR3 protein has one entry. Of 650,000 to 950,000 distinct CDR3 sequences listed, about 42% are singletons. The study's findings and limits: The fall in TCR beta diversity per million T cells was roughly linear with age.

This clonotype originated in a man between 60 and 70 years old in good health. The sample comprised blood.

Here the CDR3 reads CASSKEEGRPTEAFF. In nucleotides, the CDR3 is TGTGCCAGCAGCAAAGAGGAGGGGAGGCCCACTGAAGCTTTCTTT. The chain combines TRBV21-1 with TRBJ1-1. TRBV21-1 is tagged as a pseudogene. This CDR3 contains 15 residues.